A selection of T cell receptor beta chains follows, all from one sample in a study of cytomegalovirus exposure and HLA in healthy donors. Sequenced by immunoSEQ multiplex PCR; TCRdb stores in-frame clones only, minus some. The data hold 100,000 or so clones, with around 75% observed a single time. Sequencing used PBMCs. These receptors were obtained from a man aged 50-60 years in good health and CMV-seronegative. Each CDR3 is given with its conserved first and last residue. The D gene is left open where the match is weak. Size is stated for part of the rows, as once, few or many counts, or as a class when the clone is expanded.

D,size,J,length,V,DNA,CDR3
NA,NA,TRBJ2-7,12,TRBV7-2,TGTGCCAGCAGCCGCTACTCTTCGGAGCAGTACTTC,CASSRYSSEQYF
TRBD1,NA,TRBJ2-7,14,TRBV4-2,TGTGCCAGCAGCTCCGGACAGGGGTACTACGAGCAGTACTTC,CASSSGQGYYEQYF
NA,few,TRBJ2-7,13,TRBV4-1,TGCGCCAGCAGCCAAAAGCTCAATTACGAGCAGTACTTC,CASSQKLNYEQYF
NA,NA,TRBJ2-5,15,TRBV6-1,TGTGCCAGCAGTGACGCCGGACTACCGGGGGAGACCCAGTACTTC,CASSDAGLPGETQYF
TRBD1,NA,TRBJ2-1,11,TRBV6-1,TGTGCCAGCAGGAAGGGACAGGAGCAGTTCTTC,CASRKGQEQFF
TRBD2,NA,TRBJ2-3,17,TRBV9,TGTGCCAGCAGCGCACGGGGACTAGCGGGAGACACAGATACGCAGTATTTT,CASSARGLAGDTDTQYF
TRBD1,NA,TRBJ1-2,15,TRBV6-5,TGTGCCAGTAACCCGGGACAGGGGGCTTTATATGGCTACACCTTC,CASNPGQGALYGYTF
NA,NA,TRBJ2-1,15,TRBV7-9,TGTGCCAGCAGCCCCGACCGGAGCTCCTACAATGAGCAGTTCTTC,CASSPDRSSYNEQFF
TRBD1,few,TRBJ2-7,15,TRBV5-6,TGTGCCAGCAGCTTGACCGGGACAGGGATTTACGAGCAGTACTTC,CASSLTGTGIYEQYF
NA,NA,TRBJ1-1,15,TRBV7-9,TGTGCCAGCAGCCTAGGGTACACCTTGAACACTGAAGCTTTCTTT,CASSLGYTLNTEAFF
NA,NA,TRBJ2-3,14,TRBV9,TGTGCCAGCAGCTCCAAGGAAGGGGATTATACGCAGTATTTT,CASSSKEGDYTQYF
TRBD1,NA,TRBJ2-3,15,TRBV5-1,TGCGCCAGCAGCCCACGGACAGGGACCACAGATACGCAGTATTTT,CASSPRTGTTDTQYF
TRBD1,once,TRBJ2-1,9,TRBV7-9,TGTTCCGGACAGGGTGAGCAGTTCTTC,CSGQGEQFF
TRBD2,NA,TRBJ2-7,15,TRBV5-4,TGTGCCAGCAGTCCGGGACTAGCGGGAGTCTACGAGCAGTACTTC,CASSPGLAGVYEQYF
NA,NA,TRBJ2-7,15,TRBV5-6,TGTGCCAGCAGCTTGGGCCCTGGGAGCTCCTACGAGCAGTACTTC,CASSLGPGSSYEQYF
NA,NA,TRBJ1-2,13,TRBV11-1,TGTGCCAGCAGCCCGACTGGGACATATGGCTACACCTTC,CASSPTGTYGYTF
NA,NA,TRBJ1-5,13,TRBV2,TGTGCCAGCAGTGAACATGGGAGGCAGCCCCAGCATTTT,CASSEHGRQPQHF
NA,NA,TRBJ2-7,13,TRBV2,TGTGCCAGCCTGGGGAGAGGGTCCTACGAGCAGTACTTC,CASLGRGSYEQYF
NA,NA,TRBJ2-5,14,TRBV7-2,TGTGCCAGCAGCTCGCGACTAGTGGCGGAGACCCAGTACTTC,CASSSRLVAETQYF
NA,NA,TRBJ2-3,17,TRBV5-1,TGCGCCAGCGCACCCCCACCTACAGGGTCTAGCACAGATACGCAGTATTTT,CASAPPPTGSSTDTQYF
NA,few,TRBJ1-1,13,TRBV5-6,TGTGCCAGCAGCTTGGTACAGGACACTGAAGCTTTCTTT,CASSLVQDTEAFF
TRBD1,NA,TRBJ1-3,17,TRBV7-8,TGTGCCAGCAGCCCATTATTACCCGGGACAGGGTATGACACCATATATTTT,CASSPLLPGTGYDTIYF
NA,once,TRBJ2-5,11,TRBV19,TGTGCCAGTCGAGGTGGGGAGACCCAGTACTTC,CASRGGETQYF
NA,NA,TRBJ1-5,13,TRBV30,TGTGCCTGGTCTCGGGGAGACGATCAGCCCCAGCATTTT,CAWSRGDDQPQHF
NA,NA,TRBJ1-2,14,TRBV5-8,TGTGCCAGCAGCTGGACGGGAGTTAACTATGGCTACACCTTC,CASSWTGVNYGYTF
NA,NA,TRBJ2-7,13,TRBV6-6,TGTGCCAGCAGCAACCCGGTACCCTACGAGCAGTACTTC,CASSNPVPYEQYF
NA,NA,TRBJ2-7,15,TRBV11-2,TGTGCCAGCAGCTTAGTGTTGGGCAAGACCTACGAGCAGTACTTC,CASSLVLGKTYEQYF
NA,NA,TRBJ2-2,14,TRBV7-9,TGTGCCAGCAGCCCGGACAGTTACACCGGGGAGCTGTTTTTT,CASSPDSYTGELFF
NA,few,TRBJ1-1,11,TRBV5-5,TGTGCCAGCAGCTTGGGTGGAGGAGCTTTCTTT,CASSLGGGAFF
NA,few,TRBJ2-7,17,TRBV7-9,TGTGCCAGCAGCTTAGGTTTCCAAAGCGGGCCCCTTAGGGAGCAGTACTTC,CASSLGFQSGPLREQYF
TRBD2,NA,TRBJ2-1,15,TRBV5-4,TGTGCCAGCAGCTTGGAAGCGGGGGGCTACAATGAGCAGTTCTTC,CASSLEAGGYNEQFF
NA,NA,TRBJ2-7,11,TRBV4-1,TGCGCCAGCAGCCAAGATAGCGAGCAGTACTTC,CASSQDSEQYF
NA,NA,TRBJ2-7,17,TRBV25-1,TGTGCCAGCAGTGATGTCTCGACAGGTCCCGGGGAGTACGAGCAGTACTTC,CASSDVSTGPGEYEQYF
NA,NA,TRBJ2-2,15,TRBV2,TGTGCCAGCAGTGGGCGGGGTTCGAACACCGGGGAGCTGTTTTTT,CASSGRGSNTGELFF
TRBD2,few,TRBJ2-1,15,TRBV19,TGTGCCAGTAGTCCCACTAGCGGGAGGTACAATGAGCAGTTCTTC,CASSPTSGRYNEQFF
TRBD1,once,TRBJ2-1,15,TRBV5-6,TGTGCCAGCAGCTTAACGGGACAGCGTTACAATGAGCAGTTCTTC,CASSLTGQRYNEQFF
TRBD1,NA,TRBJ1-2,14,TRBV4-2,TGTGCCAGCAGCCAATCCAGACAGGGGTCCGGCTACACCTTC,CASSQSRQGSGYTF
TRBD2,NA,TRBJ2-1,16,TRBV27,TGTGCCAGCAGTGTCCGGGAGTCTAGCGGGGGGAATGAGCAGTTCTTC,CASSVRESSGGNEQFF